The rows below give T cell receptor beta chains drawn from one sample of a study of cytomegalovirus exposure and HLA in healthy donors. Profiling relied on immunoSEQ multiplex PCR, and the TCRdb table lists in-frame clones only, not all of them. The table has more than 50,000 clones, around 86% seen once. Sequencing was performed on PBMCs. Every receptor here comes from a female donor in good health and CMV-seronegative. Each CDR3 is given with its conserved first and last residue. The D gene is left open where the match is weak. Rows give clone size only sometimes, using once, few, many, or a class for an expanded clone.

j_call	clone_size	cdr3_length	v_call	d_call	cdr3_aa	cdr3_nt
TRBJ1-5	NA	13	TRBV7-6	NA	CASSAPGEGTQHF	TGTGCCAGCAGCGCGCCCGGGGAGGGGACCCAGCATTTT
TRBJ2-4	NA	15	TRBV11-2	NA	CASSRLSTPKNIQYF	TGTGCCAGCAGCCGTCTTTCGACACCTAAAAACATTCAGTACTTC
TRBJ1-5	NA	16	TRBV7-5	NA	CARSRGGRDSNQPQHF	TGTGCCAGAAGCCGGGGGGGCCGAGATAGCAATCAGCCCCAGCATTTT
TRBJ1-1	NA	16	TRBV28	NA	CASSLWKQPRNTEAFF	TGTGCCAGCAGTTTATGGAAACAGCCAAGGAACACTGAAGCTTTCTTT
TRBJ1-5	NA	15	TRBV21-1	NA	CASSKPFGAGQPQHF	TGTGCCAGCAGCAAACCTTTTGGCGCCGGGCAGCCCCAGCATTTT
TRBJ2-2	NA	16	TRBV11-2	NA	CASSSGQFANTGELFF	TGTGCCAGCAGCTCAGGACAGTTCGCGAACACCGGGGAGCTGTTTTTT
TRBJ1-3	NA	15	TRBV2	NA	CASSPRRSSGNTIYF	TGTGCCAGCAGTCCTAGACGGAGCTCTGGAAACACCATATATTTT
TRBJ2-3	NA	15	TRBV11-2	TRBD2	CASSLEVGRTDTQYF	TGTGCCAGCAGCCTCGAGGTCGGGAGGACAGATACGCAGTATTTT
TRBJ1-2	NA	15	TRBV6-5	TRBD1	CASSYSTWTGGGYTF	TGTGCCAGCAGTTACTCGACATGGACAGGGGGAGGCTACACCTTC
TRBJ2-3	NA	16	TRBV7-9	TRBD2	CASGTSGGSSTDTQYF	TGTGCCAGCGGAACTAGCGGGGGCTCTAGCACGGATACGCAGTATTTT
TRBJ2-7	NA	12	TRBV6-1	TRBD1	CATRDRGYEQYF	TGTGCCACCCGGGACAGGGGCTACGAGCAGTACTTC
TRBJ2-7	NA	15	TRBV27	NA	CASSLSASGEYEQYF	TGTGCCAGCAGTTTATCGGCAAGCGGAGAGTACGAGCAGTACTTC
TRBJ2-1	once	12	TRBV7-8	TRBD1	CASSSSDRESFF	TGTGCCAGCAGCTCCTCGGACAGGGAGAGTTTCTTC
TRBJ1-2	NA	14	TRBV5-4	NA	CASSLREAFYGYTF	TGTGCCAGCAGCTTGAGGGAGGCTTTCTATGGCTACACCTTC
TRBJ2-7	NA	15	TRBV19	TRBD2	CASSRSGLSSYEQYF	TGTGCCAGTAGTCGTAGCGGGCTCAGCTCCTACGAGCAGTACTTC
TRBJ2-1	NA	17	TRBV9	TRBD2	CASSPHEGLAGYNEQFF	TGTGCCAGCAGCCCCCATGAGGGGTTAGCGGGATACAATGAGCAGTTCTTC
TRBJ1-1	NA	13	TRBV7-3	NA	CASSPQGNTEAFF	TGTGCCAGCAGCCCGCAGGGAAACACTGAAGCTTTCTTT
TRBJ2-5	NA	11	TRBV7-9	NA	CASSPRVTQYF	TGTGCCAGCAGCCCTCGGGTGACCCAGTACTTC
TRBJ2-3	NA	16	TRBV7-3	TRBD2	CASSLGLAGGTDTQYF	TGTGCCAGCAGCTTAGGGCTAGCGGGGGGCACAGATACGCAGTATTTT
TRBJ2-2	once	16	TRBV2	TRBD2	CASSELGGSVTGELFF	TGTGCCAGCAGTGAACTGGGCGGGAGTGTGACCGGGGAGCTGTTTTTT
TRBJ2-1	NA	17	TRBV7-2	NA	CASSPELSSWSYNEQFF	TGTGCCAGCAGTCCCGAGCTGTCTTCTTGGAGCTACAATGAGCAGTTCTTC
TRBJ2-3	NA	14	TRBV7-3	TRBD2	CASSPSGGADTQYF	TGTGCCAGCAGCCCAAGCGGGGGGGCAGATACGCAGTATTTT
TRBJ2-5	NA	16	TRBV11-2	TRBD2	CASSFALGLAEETQYF	TGTGCCAGCAGCTTCGCCCTGGGACTAGCGGAAGAGACCCAGTACTTC
TRBJ1-1	NA	15	TRBV5-1	NA	CASSFNRDTSDEAFF	TGCGCCAGCAGCTTTAACCGCGACACCTCGGATGAAGCTTTCTTT
TRBJ1-5	NA	16	TRBV4-1	NA	CASSQEAGRSNQPQHF	TGCGCCAGCAGCCAAGAGGCGGGGAGGAGCAATCAGCCCCAGCATTTT
TRBJ2-5	NA	15	TRBV9	TRBD2	CASSGRTSGQETQYF	TGTGCCAGCAGCGGACGGACTAGCGGCCAAGAGACCCAGTACTTC
TRBJ1-4	NA	15	TRBV13	NA	CASSLGGGAGEKLFF	TGTGCCAGCAGCTTAGGAGGCGGGGCGGGAGAAAAACTGTTTTTT
TRBJ1-3	NA	16	TRBV19	TRBD1	CASRYRGPTSGNTIYF	TGTGCCAGTAGATACAGGGGCCCAACCTCTGGAAACACCATATATTTT
TRBJ2-5	NA	17	TRBV2	TRBD2	CASSMDRGRGAQETQYF	TGTGCCAGCTCGATGGACCGCGGGAGAGGGGCCCAAGAGACCCAGTACTTC
TRBJ1-2	NA	14	TRBV29-1	NA	CSVGLDGFNYGYTF	TGCAGCGTAGGACTCGACGGATTTAACTATGGCTACACCTTC
TRBJ1-2	NA	16	TRBV29-1	TRBD1	CSVEDSGTATNYGYTF	TGCAGCGTTGAAGATTCTGGGACAGCCACTAACTATGGCTACACCTTC
TRBJ2-7	NA	17	TRBV27	TRBD1	CASTRQGGTTKTYEQYF	TGTGCCAGCACAAGACAGGGGGGGACTACTAAGACCTACGAGCAGTACTTC
TRBJ2-7	NA	14	TRBV5-1	TRBD1	CASSSGTGIYEQYF	TGCGCCAGCAGCTCCGGGACAGGGATCTACGAGCAGTACTTC
TRBJ2-7	NA	12	TRBV9	NA	CASSFSSYEQYF	TGTGCCAGCAGCTTCAGCTCCTACGAGCAGTACTTC
TRBJ2-1	NA	11	TRBV29-1	TRBD1	CSSGQGIEQFF	TGCAGCTCGGGACAGGGGATTGAGCAGTTCTTC
TRBJ2-1	NA	16	TRBV5-4	NA	CASSTLAFSSYNEQFF	TGTGCCAGCAGTACCCTAGCGTTCAGCTCCTACAATGAGCAGTTCTTC
TRBJ2-4	NA	17	TRBV19	TRBD1	CASSTPPGQRAKNIQYF	TGTGCCAGTAGTACCCCGCCGGGACAGAGAGCCAAAAACATTCAGTACTTC
TRBJ1-2	NA	16	TRBV10-3	TRBD1	CAISESMGQGDYGYTF	TGTGCCATCAGTGAGTCGATGGGACAGGGGGACTATGGCTACACCTTC
TRBJ1-1	NA	13	TRBV2	NA	CASSEQGNTEAFF	TGTGCCAGCAGTGAACAGGGGAACACTGAAGCTTTCTTT
TRBJ2-7	NA	13	TRBV5-1	NA	CASSLYSADEQYF	TGCGCCAGCAGCTTGTATTCCGCGGACGAGCAGTACTTC
TRBJ2-3	NA	12	TRBV9	NA	CASSVDKDTQYF	TGTGCCAGCAGCGTAGATAAAGATACGCAGTATTTT